This T cell receptor beta chain was identified during a study of CD8 T cells in Susac syndrome. A quantity of about 0.5 to 1 ug RNA underwent reverse transcription using random hexamers. An immunoSEQ multiplex PCR generated amplified TCR beta CDR3 products spanning 54 Vbeta and 13 Jbeta. Via MiXCR, TCRdb re-called the immunoSEQ multiplex PCR reads, giving one row per CDR3 protein. The repertoire holds about 130,000 distinct CDR3 sequences, with over 90% as singletons. TCR beta sequencing covered blood CD8+ and CD4+ T cells. The V end was cut by 3 bases, the J end by 3 bases, with 9 bases between. The germline V gene encodes CDR1 MNHEY and CDR2 SMNVEV (reference sequence). The length of the CDR3 is 14 residues.

The sequence was collected from a human donor with multiple sclerosis. Material for sequencing was CD8+ T cells from PBMCs. The V call is TRBV27, the J call TRBJ1-5; D is unclear. The CDR3 region is CASSLSRNNQPQHF. Here the CDR3 DNA reads TGTGCCAGCAGTTTGTCCCGGAACAATCAGCCCCAGCATTTT.